This T cell receptor (beta chain) was sequenced in a study of shared clonotypes between healthy human individuals. The data were produced by immunoSEQ multiplex PCR, yet TCRdb's version contains in-frame clones alone and is incomplete. In the table there are roughly 2.1 million clones, just over 90% of which are singletons. Note on this clone: Its antigen is unknown.

The naive CD8 subset, CD45RO-negative cells positively selected for CCR7, excluded terminally differentiated effector memory CD45RA+ cells. Findings and caveats of the study: It was observed that roughly 5.1% of naive CD4 clonotypes were shared across several donors. Rarefaction demonstrated incomplete sorted-subset sequencing despite large depth.

Trimming removed 4 bases at V and 1 base at J, with 14 bases between. The V gene's germline CDR1 is GTSNPN and CDR2 SVGIG (reference sequence). The CDR3 runs to 14 residues. The V call is TRBV30, the J call TRBJ2-7; D not certain. The receptor's source is a man younger than 30 in good health. Some clones in this sample may be carry-over from other donors' samples. The sequenced material came from naive CD8+ T cells from PBMCs. The chain's CDR3 is CAWNLEGSSYEQYF. The CDR3 nucleotides are TGTGCCTGGAATTTGGAAGGTTCGTCCTACGAGCAGTACTTC.